This T cell receptor (beta chain) was identified during a study of STAT5B mutations in CD4+ large granular lymphocyte leukemia. Study at large: Among healthy controls, a particular HLA allele went with more CDR3 'QG' motifs.

The survey-level immunoSEQ assay was used. Only in-frame clones appear in the TCRdb table, and some are missing; sequencing was by immunoSEQ multiplex PCR. The sample has some 30,000 clones, 81% seen once. V dropped 4 bases and J dropped 8 bases, with 15 bases sitting between them. The CDR3 covers 13 residues. From germline, CDR1 is SGHRS and CDR2 YFSETQ. This chain connects TRBV5-1 to TRBJ1-2; perhaps TRBD1 as D (5 bases). This clonotype was sampled from a human donor in good health. The sequenced sample consisted of CD4+ T cells from blood buffy coats. This CDR3 is CASSLSGREGYTF. CDR3 bases: TGCGCCAGCAGCCTCTCCGGCAGGGAGGGCTACACCTTC.